This T cell receptor (beta chain) was sequenced during a study of Graves' ophthalmopathy and Graves' hyperthyroidism. Across the study: Untreated patients at initial diagnosis provided peripheral blood. Study-wide points: Detected in blood as well were most expanded thyroid clonotypes with frequency above 0.001.

The V and J ends lost 2 bases and 4 bases respectively, with 11 bases between them. Germline V gene data show CDR1 as MNHEY and CDR2 as SVGAGI. The CDR3 is made up of 14 amino acids. For donors with ophthalmopathy, the disease showed moderate-to-severe activity, reached CAS ≥3 and NOSPECS ≥4, and had lasted under 3 months. The study excluded patients with other autoimmune diseases, uncontrolled infections, pregnancy or lactation. RNA transcripts yielded amplified TCR beta CDR3 regions. HTBI primers were used in a first-round RT-PCR, which preceded a second-round multiplex PCR. MiXCR was run by TCRdb on the multiplex PCR reads, yielding one entry per CDR3 protein. The sample shows about 180,000 distinct CDR3 sequences, about 40% of them seen only once. This clonotype was picked up many times. No antigen is known for it.

The sample comprised peripheral blood. This TCR derives from a woman aged 40 to 50 with Graves' ophthalmopathy. The chain links TRBV6-5 to TRBJ1-2, with no clear D. The CDR3 nucleotides read TGTGCCAGCAGTTACGATAGCAGGATCTATGGCTACACCTTC. This translates into CASSYDSRIYGYTF.